The 30 T cell receptor beta chains listed next were all sequenced from one sample in a study of blood T cell repertoires in COVID-19. Generated by immunoSEQ multiplex PCR, the TCRdb table keeps only in-frame clones and is missing some. The table lists 350,000 to 450,000 clones, roughly 90% of them singletons. The sample was peripheral blood. All receptors come from a middle-aged man with acute or convalescent COVID-19.

CDR3 coding DNA: TGCAGCGTCGACATCCCCGTATCAGATTCACCCCTCCACTTT. As protein: CSVDIPVSDSPLHF. J is TRBJ1-6 and V is TRBV29-1; the D is unclear. Deletions cut 6 bases from V and 8 bases from J, with 17 bases between. This CDR3 comprises 14 residues. Germline assignment: CDR1 SQVTM and CDR2 ANQGSEA.

The V gene is TRBV19, the J gene TRBJ1-1; no clear D. The CDR3 has 16 amino acids. Germline V gene data show CDR1 as LNHDA and CDR2 as SQIVND (reference sequence). Trimming stripped 4 bases from V and 4 bases from J, with 19 bases between. CDR3 amino acids: CASSTGREKGGTEAFF. The CDR3 nucleotides read TGTGCCAGTAGTACCGGCCGGGAAAAGGGTGGCACTGAAGCTTTCTTT.

The genes are TRBV10-3 and TRBJ1-2; D is possibly TRBD1 (5 bases). The V and J ends lost 4 bases and 5 bases respectively, with 11 bases between them. The germline V gene encodes CDR1 ENHRY and CDR2 SYGVKD. There are 13 residues in the CDR3. The CDR3 sequence: CAISGGGGYGYTF. CDR3 coding DNA: TGTGCCATCAGTGGTGGGGGAGGATATGGCTACACCTTC.

The V call is TRBV6-5, the J call TRBJ1-1, with a tentative D call TRBD1 (6 bases). CDR3 length: 12 amino acids. From germline, CDR1 is MNHEY and CDR2 SVGAGI. Trimming removed 5 bases at V and 11 bases at J, with 15 bases between. CDR3: CASSTLGGLAFF. The CDR3 DNA reads as TGTGCCAGCAGTACCCTGGGGGGGCTCGCTTTCTTT.

The chain recombines TRBV7-9 with TRBJ2-7; D is uncertain. V gave up 2 bases and J gave up 7 bases, with 9 bases separating them. In germline, CDR1 is SEHNR, CDR2 FQNEAQ (reference sequence). The CDR3 runs 12 residues. The CDR3 sequence is CASSLNTGEQYF. The CDR3 DNA is TGTGCCAGCAGCTTAAATACCGGGGAGCAGTACTTC. Complete variable domain (other parts from reference TRBV7-9 and TRBJ2-7): DTGVSQNPRHKITKRGQNVTFRCDPISEHNRLYWYRQTLGQGPEFLTYFQNEAQLEKSRLLSDRFSAERPKGSFSTLEIQRTEQGDSAMYLCASSLNTGEQYFGPGTRLTVT.

The V call is TRBV6-6, the J call TRBJ2-3; D is undetermined. CDR3 length: 12 amino acids. V was clipped by 5 bases and J by 4 bases, with 7 bases between them. Germline V gene sequence: CDR1 MNHNY, CDR2 SVGAGI (reference sequence). CDR3 region: CASSPRSDTQYF. The CDR3 DNA reads as TGTGCCAGCAGTCCTAGATCAGATACGCAGTATTTT.

This clone was seen a single time. The chain uses TRBV7-2 and TRBJ2-7; perhaps TRBD1 as D (5 bases). V was pared by 1 base and J by 5 bases, with 15 bases between. Germline V gene data show CDR1 as SGHTA and CDR2 as FQGNSA. CDR3 length: 15 amino acids. The CDR3 DNA follows: TGTGCCAGCAGCTTAGTGGGGCAGGGTGGCCACGAGCAGTACTTC. The encoded protein is CASSLVGQGGHEQYF. The full variable domain, with the rest looked up from reference TRBV7-2 and TRBJ2-7, is GAGVSQSPSNKVTEKGKDVELRCDPISGHTALYWYRQSLGQGLEFLIYFQGNSAPDKSGLPSDRFSAERTGGSVSTLTIQRTQQEDSAVYLCASSLVGQGGHEQYFGPGTRLTVT.

V and J are TRBV7-3 and TRBJ2-1; 14 positions match TRBD2. The CDR3 spans 16 residues. In germline, CDR1 is SGHTA, CDR2 FQGTGA. The V and J ends lost 9 bases and 6 bases, in that order; junction bases with no gene match: 10. In DNA, the CDR3 is TGTGCCAGTTCCGGCGGCGGGACTAGCGGGGGCAATGAGCAGTTCTTC. This codes for CASSGGGTSGGNEQFF.

The chain is built from TRBV28 and TRBJ1-1; TRBD1 might be the D (6 bases). The CDR3 has 13 residues. With 3 bases removed from V and 3 bases from J, the gap between germline ends came to 8 bases. Germline CDR1 MDHEN, CDR2 SYDVKM. DNA for the CDR3: TGTGCCAGCAGTTTCCCAGGGGACACTGAAGCTTTCTTT. Protein product: CASSFPGDTEAFF.

The V call is TRBV9, the J call TRBJ1-2; D unclear. Trimming took off 4 bases at V and 4 bases at J, with 14 bases between the two ends. CDR1 and CDR2 from the germline V gene are SGDLS and YYNGEE. The CDR3 runs 14 residues. The CDR3 bases are TGTGCCAGCAGCCCAAGACACAGCTCCTATGGCTACACCTTC. Protein product: CASSPRHSSYGYTF.

V usage is TRBV19 and J usage is TRBJ2-5; the match to TRBD1 covers 9 bases. Germline CDR1 is LNHDA and CDR2 is SQIVND (reference sequence). CDR3 size: 15 residues. J was trimmed by 7 bases and V by 4 bases; bases with no gene match: 10. The DNA of the CDR3 is TGTGCCAGTAGTACCCCCCACAGGGGGCATGTGACCCAGTACTTC. Encoded protein: CASSTPHRGHVTQYF.

The chain links TRBV6-5 to TRBJ1-5; D is unclear. Between the trimmed V and J ends, which lost 5 bases and 6 bases, there was a span of 11 bases. The CDR3 is made up of 13 amino acids. Germline-derived CDR1 and CDR2 are MNHEY and SVGAGI. For the CDR3, the DNA is TGTGCCAGCAGTACGGGGTTGAGTCAGCCCCAGCATTTT. It codes for CASSTGLSQPQHF.

The chain has TRBV5-1 and TRBJ2-6, with D possibly being TRBD1 (6 bases). Germline V CDR1 and CDR2: SGHRS, YFSETQ. CDR3 length equals 15 residues. Trimming removed 7 bases at V and 0 bases at J, with 11 bases between. The DNA of the CDR3 is TGCGCCAGCTCCGGGACACACTCTGGGGCCAACGTCCTGACTTTC. This encodes CASSGTHSGANVLTF. The full variable domain, its missing parts supplied by reference TRBV5-1 and TRBJ2-6, is KAGVTQTPRYLIKTRGQQVTLSCSPISGHRSVSWYQQTPGQGLQFLFEYFSETQRNKGNFPGRFSGRQFSNSRSEMNVSTLELGDSALYLCASSGTHSGANVLTFGAGSRLTVL.

The chain employs TRBV19 and TRBJ1-2; D is unresolved. V was cut by 6 bases and J by 1 base, with 12 bases left in between. Germline V gene lookup returns CDR1 LNHDA and CDR2 SQIVND (reference sequence). This CDR3 has 14 residues. The CDR3 loop reads CASSYTDNNYGYTF. The CDR3 DNA is TGTGCCAGTAGCTATACAGACAATAACTATGGCTACACCTTC.

The chain carries TRBV4-2 and TRBJ1-4; D gene uncertain. Germline V gene lookup returns CDR1 LGHNA and CDR2 YNFKEQ. V was pared by 1 base and J by 8 bases, with 14 bases between. The CDR3 totals 15 residues. The DNA of the CDR3 is TGTGCCAGCAGCCAAGTATGGGGAGTATGGGAAAAACTGTTTTTT. This gives the protein CASSQVWGVWEKLFF.

The rearrangement joins TRBV2 to TRBJ2-7; 7 bases align to TRBD1. This CDR3 is built from 13 residues. Germline V gene data show CDR1 as SNHLY and CDR2 as FYNNEI. Trimming cost V 6 bases and J 2 bases; bases outside gene matches: 4. The CDR3 nucleotides read TGTGCCAGCAGAGGGACAGCTACCTACGAGCAGTACTTC. Translation: CASRGTATYEQYF.

The rearrangement links TRBV14 to TRBJ2-7; TRBD1 might be the D (8 bases). Germline assignment: CDR1 SGHDN and CDR2 FVKESK. The CDR3 contains 14 residues. Trimming stripped 5 bases from V and 3 bases from J, with 14 bases between. Written as DNA, the CDR3 is TGTGCCAGCAGCAAACAGGGGGGGTTCTACGAGCAGTACTTC. Translating it yields CASSKQGGFYEQYF.

This clone was seen more than once but under ten times. The chain combines TRBV3-1 (or the pseudogene TRBV3-2) with TRBJ1-2; no firm D call. V dropped 1 base and J dropped 4 bases, with 7 bases sitting between them. Germline V gene sequence: CDR1 LGHDT, CDR2 YNNKEL (reference sequence). This CDR3 comprises 13 residues. This CDR3 reads CASSQVPFYGYTF. The CDR3 DNA reads TGTGCCAGCAGCCAAGTTCCCTTCTATGGCTACACCTTC.

The chain is built from TRBV27 and TRBJ2-1; 9 nucleotides agree with TRBD1. The CDR3 sequence is 16 residues long. CDR1 is MNHEY, CDR2 SMNVEV, per germline (reference sequence). V lost 8 bases, J lost 7 bases, and 15 bases stayed unmatched. CDR3 bases: TGTGCCAGCTCCTTATTCTGGACAGGGGTAGGGAATGAGCAGTTCTTC. It translates to CASSLFWTGVGNEQFF.

The rearrangement joins TRBV18 to TRBJ2-3; D is undetermined. The length of the CDR3 is 12 residues. V lost 6 bases and J lost 6, with 10 bases in between. CDR1 KGHSH and CDR2 LQKENI come from the germline V gene. The CDR3 loop is CASSPVDDTQYF. In nucleotides, the CDR3 is TGTGCCAGCTCCCCCGTAGATGATACGCAGTATTTT.

The chain employs TRBV3-1 (or the pseudogene TRBV3-2) and TRBJ1-1; D unclear. This CDR3 is built from 15 residues. The ends were cut back, 1 base at V and 0 bases at J, with 9 bases in the middle. CDR1 LGHDT and CDR2 YNNKEL come from the germline V gene (reference sequence). The CDR3 sequence is CASSQVGGLNTEAFF. The CDR3 DNA is TGTGCCAGCAGCCAAGTAGGAGGGTTGAACACTGAAGCTTTCTTT.

The V and J genes are TRBV28 and TRBJ1-3; perhaps TRBD1 as D (6 bases). CDR1 and CDR2 (germline): MDHEN, SYDVKM. V lost 2 bases and J 3 bases, leaving 11 bases between the germline ends. This CDR3 contains 15 residues. The chain's CDR3 is CASSLPSGVGNTIYF. DNA for the CDR3: TGTGCCAGCAGTTTACCCTCAGGGGTTGGAAACACCATATATTTT.

The chain is built from TRBV11-2 and TRBJ1-4; 9 bases fit TRBD1. The CDR3 totals 16 residues. V shed 4 bases, J shed 8 bases, and the junction held 11 bases outside the gene matches. Per the germline V gene, CDR1 is SGHAT and CDR2 is FQNNGV. CDR3 in DNA: TGTGCCAGCAGCTCCTCAGGGGACAGGGTTTCGGAAAAACTGTTTTTT. It encodes CASSSSGDRVSEKLFF.

The chain is built from TRBV28 and TRBJ2-1; TRBD1 agrees at 10 bases. The germline CDR1 and CDR2 sequences are MDHEN and SYDVKM. Trimming took 5 bases from V and 7 from J; bases not matched to a gene: 2. The CDR3 is made up of 13 amino acids. CDR3 amino acids: CASSDRGLNEQFF. Here the CDR3 DNA reads TGTGCCAGCAGTGACAGGGGGCTAAATGAGCAGTTCTTC. Drawing the rest from reference TRBV28 and TRBJ2-1, the complete variable domain is DVKVTQSSRYLVKRTGEKVFLECVQDMDHENMFWYRQDPGLGLRLIYFSYDVKMKEKGDIPEGYSVSREKKERFSLILESASTNQTSMYLCASSDRGLNEQFFGPGTRLTVL.

The rearrangement links TRBV5-6 to TRBJ1-5; possible D gene TRBD1, 6 bases. This CDR3 region has 16 residues. Between the trimmed V and J ends, which lost 0 bases and 4 bases, there was a span of 14 bases. Per the germline V gene, CDR1 is SGHDT and CDR2 is YYEEEE. The CDR3 bases are TGTGCCAGCAGCTTGGACAGGGCTGTCTGGAATCAGCCCCAGCATTTT. As protein: CASSLDRAVWNQPQHF.

This rearrangement joins TRBV28 to TRBJ2-2; D may be TRBD1 (6 bases). Germline CDR1 MDHEN, CDR2 SYDVKM. V was pared by 2 bases and J by 1 base, with 17 bases between. CDR3 length equals 18 residues. DNA for the CDR3: TGTGCCAGCAGTTTACGATCAACCCGACAGGAGAACACCGGGGAGCTGTTTTTT. Protein sequence: CASSLRSTRQENTGELFF.

This clone was detected once. This chain's CDR3 is CASSFLGRDTGELFF. CDR3 DNA sequence: TGTGCCAGCAGTTTTTTAGGGAGAGACACCGGGGAGCTGTTTTTT. J is TRBJ2-2 and V is TRBV28; maybe TRBD2 (5 bases). The CDR3 extends over 15 amino acids. Germline CDR1 and CDR2: MDHEN and SYDVKM. V shed 3 bases and J shed 3 bases, with 11 bases lying between them.

This sequence joins TRBV4-1 and TRBJ1-1; 10 bases are shared with TRBD1. The ends lost 3 bases at V and 5 bases at J; junction bases unmatched: 6. The CDR3 totals 15 residues. Germline values: CDR1 MGHRA, CDR2 YSYEKL. In DNA, the CDR3 is TGCGCCAGCAGCCATAGACAGGGGGCAAGAACTGAAGCTTTCTTT. Translated: CASSHRQGARTEAFF.

This sequence joins TRBV12-5 and TRBJ1-5, with a possible D match to TRBD1 (5 bases). The V and J ends lost 2 bases and 0 bases respectively, with 11 bases between them. The germline gives CDR1 LGHNT, CDR2 FRNRAP. The CDR3 consists of 16 residues. This CDR3 reads CASGLLTGGSNQPQHF. The DNA for the CDR3 is TGTGCTAGTGGTTTGCTCACGGGGGGTAGCAATCAGCCCCAGCATTTT.

The gene calls are TRBV3-1 (or the pseudogene TRBV3-2) and TRBJ2-3; TRBD2 agrees at 10 bases. Trimming removed 3 bases from V and 2 bases from J; junction bases left unmatched: 17. Germline lookup yields CDR1 LGHDT and CDR2 YNNKEL (reference sequence). The CDR3 loop spans 20 amino acids. CDR3 sequence: CASSHRGPSGGGPYTDTQYF. The CDR3 DNA reads TGTGCCAGCAGCCATCGAGGGCCTAGCGGGGGTGGTCCTTACACAGATACGCAGTATTTT.